Only a few counts were recorded for the clone carrying this TCR beta chain. As yet, its antigen is unknown. These data belong to a study of T-cell reconstitution after alpha-beta-depleted transplantation in children. Study results and limitations: By one year post-transplant, T-cell counts and diversity largely arose from T cells that were newly produced. Surviving recipient T cells and thymic progenitors accounted for the high day-60 TCRbeta diversity observed in some patients.

Trimming cost V 4 bases and J 6 bases, with 19 bases left between them. The CDR3 length is 15 residues. Germline V gene sequence: CDR1 MDHEN, CDR2 SYDVKM. TCRbeta library preparation incorporated unique molecular identifiers. TCRdb fed the PCR reads into MiXCR, producing one record per CDR3 protein. The data show around 700,000 distinct CDR3 sequences, around 14% seen once. This specimen consisted of PBMCs, obtained before TCRalphabeta/CD19-depleted stem cell transplant. This receptor was obtained from a girl aged 2-10 years with congenital amegakaryocytic thrombocytopenia, due to receive a stem cell transplant. The chain has TRBV28 and TRBJ2-7; the D is unclear. For the CDR3, the DNA is TGTGCCAGCAGTTCCACCCGACTTGCCCTAGGCGAGCAGTACTTC. This encodes CASSSTRLALGEQYF.